Shown below are 31 T cell receptor beta chains from a single sample sequenced in a study of PD-1 blockade in mismatch repair-deficient tumors. Using immunoSEQ multiplex PCR, the repertoire was profiled, and TCRdb retains in-frame clones only, with some absent. The sample lists about 68,000 clones, approximately 78% occurring once. The specimen was peripheral blood, collected 2 weeks after starting pembrolizumab. Receptors originate from an adult with mismatch repair-deficient cancer.

V and J are TRBV5-1 and TRBJ2-2, with a tentative D call TRBD2 (6 bases). The CDR3 runs to 14 residues. With 7 bases removed from V and 3 bases from J, the gap between germline ends came to 13 bases. The germline V gene encodes CDR1 SGHRS and CDR2 YFSETQ. The DNA for the CDR3 is TGCGCCAGCGCCTACGGGAGTGACACCGGGGAGCTGTTTTTT. Protein sequence: CASAYGSDTGELFF.

This clone was found a few times. The chain couples TRBV30 to TRBJ2-7; D unclear. The V gene's germline CDR1 is GTSNPN and CDR2 SVGIG (reference sequence). Trimming left V 0 bases short and J 4 bases short, with 4 bases between. The CDR3 sequence is 11 residues long. The CDR3 loop is CAWSVQYEQYF. The CDR3 DNA is TGTGCCTGGAGTGTACAATACGAGCAGTACTTC.

This chain uses TRBV18 with TRBJ1-1, with D possibly being TRBD1 (6 bases). CDR1 is KGHSH, CDR2 LQKENI, per germline. The length of the CDR3 is 15 residues. The germline V and J ends were trimmed by 6 bases and 2 bases, with 16 bases remaining between them. Written as DNA, the CDR3 is TGTGCCAGCTCGTCTAAACAGGGACCCAACACTGAAGCTTTCTTT. Translation gives CASSSKQGPNTEAFF.

This chain links TRBV6-5 with TRBJ2-7, with a possible D match to TRBD2 (6 bases). V dropped 6 bases and J dropped 2 bases, with 17 bases sitting between them. This CDR3 has 15 amino acids. The germline CDR1 and CDR2 sequences are MNHEY and SVGAGI. Here the CDR3 DNA reads TGTGCCAGCAGGACCCGGGACTTATCGGCCTACGAGCAGTACTTC. It encodes CASRTRDLSAYEQYF.

The chain carries TRBV29-1 and TRBJ2-5; a weak D match, TRBD1 (5 bases). CDR3 size: 12 residues. With 7 bases removed from V and 1 base from J, the gap between germline ends came to 10 bases. The germline CDR1 and CDR2 sequences are SQVTM and ANQGSEA. The CDR3 is CSGGRAQETQYF. The CDR3 DNA reads as TGCAGCGGGGGCCGGGCCCAAGAGACCCAGTACTTC.

The J gene is TRBJ2-1, the V gene TRBV4-1; D is unresolved. Trimming took 4 bases from V and 5 from J, leaving 12 bases between them. Germline CDR1 MGHRA, CDR2 YSYEKL. This CDR3 region has 14 residues. The CDR3 DNA sequence: TGCGCCAGCAGCCGAGGTGACTCGAACAATGAGCAGTTCTTC. As protein: CASSRGDSNNEQFF.

The CDR3: CASSYASSGANVLTF. CDR3 nucleotides: TGTGCCAGTAGTTACGCGAGCTCTGGGGCCAACGTCCTGACTTTC. The V and J genes are TRBV19 and TRBJ2-6; no clear D gene. V shed 5 bases and J shed 0 bases, with 8 bases lying between them. This CDR3 is built from 15 residues. Per germline, CDR1 LNHDA and CDR2 SQIVND (reference sequence). The full variable domain, rest sourced from reference TRBV19 and TRBJ2-6, is DGGITQSPKYLFRKEGQNVTLSCEQNLNHDAMYWYRQDPGQGLRLIYYSQIVNDFQKGDIAEGYSVSREKKESFPLTVTSAQKNPTAFYLCASSYASSGANVLTFGAGSRLTVL.

The rearrangement joins TRBV9 to TRBJ2-1; unclear D gene. Germline-derived CDR1 and CDR2 are SGDLS and YYNGEE. Trimming took off 0 bases at V and 1 base at J, with 8 bases between the two ends. The CDR3 extends over 15 amino acids. CDR3 sequence (DNA): TGTGCCAGCAGCGTAGGTGTGGGATCCTACAATGAGCAGTTCTTC. This encodes CASSVGVGSYNEQFF.

The chain employs TRBV14 and TRBJ2-2; possible D gene TRBD1, 5 bases. The CDR3 has 15 amino acids. The germline gives CDR1 SGHDN, CDR2 FVKESK. V lost 2 bases and J 6 bases, leaving 13 bases between the germline ends. CDR3 amino acids: CASSQLATVAGELFF. CDR3 DNA sequence: TGTGCCAGCAGCCAACTCGCGACAGTCGCCGGGGAGCTGTTTTTT.

The gene calls are TRBV5-1 and TRBJ2-5; the D gene is possibly TRBD2 (5 bases). The CDR3 loop spans 16 amino acids. The germline gives CDR1 SGHRS, CDR2 YFSETQ. Between the trimmed V and J ends, which lost 4 bases and 4 bases, there was a span of 20 bases. The CDR3: CASSLGRTVLRETQYF. CDR3 nucleotides: TGCGCCAGCAGCCTGGGGAGAACAGTTCTGCGAGAGACCCAGTACTTC.

The DNA of the CDR3 is TGCAGCGTTGAGTTTGGGGGGGGCAGCAATCAGCCCCAGCATTTT. Protein sequence: CSVEFGGGSNQPQHF. The chain is built from TRBV29-1 and TRBJ1-5; tentative D call: TRBD1 (6 bases). V dropped 3 bases and J dropped 1 base, with 13 bases sitting between them. The germline gives CDR1 SQVTM, CDR2 ANQGSEA. CDR3 size: 15 residues. Combining the CDR3 with reference TRBV29-1 and TRBJ1-5 gives the whole variable domain SAVISQKPSRDICQRGTSLTIQCQVDSQVTMMFWYRQQPGQSLTLIATANQGSEATYESGFVIDKFPISRPNLTFSTLTVSNMSPEDSSIYLCSVEFGGGSNQPQHFGDGTRLSIL.

The chain recombines TRBV19 with TRBJ1-1, with 8 bases matching TRBD1. The J segment lost 1 base and the V segment lost 6 bases, leaving 4 bases of the junction unmatched. Germline CDR1 reads LNHDA; CDR2 reads SQIVND (reference sequence). The CDR3 is 14 amino acids. CDR3 in DNA: TGTGCCAGTAGCCAGGGACAGGCGAACACTGAAGCTTTCTTT. This sequence encodes CASSQGQANTEAFF.

This sequence joins TRBV4-3 and TRBJ2-5; 7 bases map to TRBD2. The CDR3 spans 13 residues. Germline V gene lookup returns CDR1 LGHNA and CDR2 YSLEER. Trimming cost V 2 bases and J 5 bases; bases outside gene matches: 2. The chain's CDR3 is CASSQRGGETQYF. Written as DNA, the CDR3 is TGCGCCAGCAGCCAACGGGGAGGGGAGACCCAGTACTTC.

The chain uses TRBV28 and TRBJ2-1; unclear D gene. V was cut by 4 bases and J by 7 bases, with 8 bases left in between. CDR1 is MDHEN and CDR2 is SYDVKM in the germline V gene. The CDR3 spans 12 residues. The CDR3 here is CASSSQENEQFF. CDR3 DNA: TGTGCCAGCAGTTCCCAGGAAAATGAGCAGTTCTTC. Combining the CDR3 with reference TRBV28 and TRBJ2-1 gives the whole variable domain DVKVTQSSRYLVKRTGEKVFLECVQDMDHENMFWYRQDPGLGLRLIYFSYDVKMKEKGDIPEGYSVSREKKERFSLILESASTNQTSMYLCASSSQENEQFFGPGTRLTVL.

The CDR3 sequence: CASSNGGLPQHF. The CDR3 DNA is TGTGCCAGCTCTAACGGGGGACTGCCCCAGCATTTT. The chain has TRBV6-5 and TRBJ1-5; tentative D call: TRBD1 (5 bases). The CDR3 loop spans 12 amino acids. V was clipped by 8 bases and J by 9 bases, with 14 bases between them. The germline V gene has CDR1 MNHEY and CDR2 SVGAGI.

The chain recombines TRBV7-2 with TRBJ2-5; D unresolved. CDR3 size: 13 residues. Germline CDR1 SGHTA, CDR2 FQGNSA. Trimming removed 1 base from V and 6 bases from J, with 9 bases in between. Written as DNA, the CDR3 is TGTGCCAGCAGCTTAGGGCTCGGCAAGACCCAGTACTTC. This sequence encodes CASSLGLGKTQYF. Together with reference TRBV7-2 and TRBJ2-5, the CDR3 gives the full variable domain: GAGVSQSPSNKVTEKGKDVELRCDPISGHTALYWYRQSLGQGLEFLIYFQGNSAPDKSGLPSDRFSAERTGGSVSTLTIQRTQQEDSAVYLCASSLGLGKTQYFGPGTRLLVL.

The genes are TRBV9 and TRBJ2-5; 9 bases align to TRBD1. Germline V gene lookup returns CDR1 SGDLS and CDR2 YYNGEE. The length of the CDR3 is 15 residues. V gave up 0 bases and J gave up 5 bases; unmatched junction bases: 5. The CDR3 DNA follows: TGTGCCAGCAGCGTAGAGACAGGGGGTACGGAGACCCAGTACTTC. This gives the protein CASSVETGGTETQYF.

The chain joins TRBV9 to TRBJ2-3, with a weak D call TRBD1 (6 bases). V lost 1 base, J lost 8 bases, and 17 bases lay in between. CDR3 length: 15 residues. Germline lookup yields CDR1 SGDLS and CDR2 YYNGEE. The DNA of the CDR3 is TGTGCCAGCAGCGTAAGGTCAGGGGTCGAGGTTACGCAGTATTTT. Translation gives CASSVRSGVEVTQYF.

This clone appeared once. This chain uses TRBV7-2 with TRBJ2-6; TRBD1 agrees at 9 bases. CDR3 length equals 16 residues. The trim removed 5 bases at V and 2 bases at J, leaving 4 bases unmatched. Germline lookup yields CDR1 SGHTA and CDR2 FQGNSA. The CDR3 protein is CASSQTGGAGANVLTF. As DNA, the CDR3 is TGTGCCAGCAGCCAAACAGGGGGCGCTGGGGCCAACGTCCTGACTTTC.

The V and J genes are TRBV29-1 and TRBJ2-7; 9 bases align to TRBD2. The V gene end was trimmed by 5 bases and the J gene end by 2 bases; junction bases not matched to a gene: 7. Germline V gene lookup returns CDR1 SQVTM and CDR2 ANQGSEA. This CDR3 comprises 14 residues. The CDR3 loop is CSVFLAGSTYEQYF. As DNA, the CDR3 is TGCAGCGTTTTCCTAGCGGGATCTACCTACGAGCAGTACTTC.

V usage is TRBV6-1 and J usage is TRBJ1-5; 9 bases line up with TRBD1. The CDR3 totals 15 residues. Germline-derived CDR1 and CDR2 are MNHNS and SASEGT. Unmatched junction bases numbered 5, after V lost 3 bases and J lost 5 bases. CDR3 sequence: CASSDPTGGYQPQHF. The CDR3 DNA reads as TGTGCCAGCAGTGACCCCACAGGGGGCTATCAGCCCCAGCATTTT.

The CDR3 region has the DNA TGTGCCTGGAGTGTATCTAGTCCTAACTATGGCTACACCTTC. The encoded protein is CAWSVSSPNYGYTF. The chain is built from TRBV30 and TRBJ1-2; D remains ambiguous. The CDR3 loop spans 14 amino acids. Trimming removed 0 bases from V and 0 bases from J, with 8 bases in between. Germline V CDR1 and CDR2: GTSNPN, SVGIG (reference sequence).

V usage is TRBV27 and J usage is TRBJ1-1; a possible D gene is TRBD1 (5 bases). This CDR3 contains 14 residues. Germline assignment: CDR1 MNHEY and CDR2 SMNVEV (reference sequence). V lost 3 bases and J 2 bases, leaving 10 bases between the germline ends. DNA of the CDR3: TGTGCCAGCAGTTTGCTGGACACCAACACTGAAGCTTTCTTT. Its translation: CASSLLDTNTEAFF.

The DNA of the CDR3 is TGTGCCAGCAGCCTGACTAGCGGGAGTCCCAATGAGCAGTTCTTC. Translating it yields CASSLTSGSPNEQFF. V is TRBV7-3 and J is TRBJ2-1; TRBD2 aligns across 12 bases. Germline V gene sequence: CDR1 SGHTA, CDR2 FQGTGA. CDR3 length: 15 residues. J gave up 6 bases and V 5 bases, and 5 bases lay outside the gene matches.

J is TRBJ2-7 and V is TRBV5-6; tentatively, D is TRBD1 (5 bases). Trimming left V 1 base short and J 2 bases short, with 10 bases between. The CDR3 is 14 residues long. Germline assignment: CDR1 SGHDT and CDR2 YYEEEE. CDR3 nucleotide sequence: TGTGCCAGCAGCTTGACAGGTGGGACCTACGAGCAGTACTTC. Its translation is CASSLTGGTYEQYF. The entire variable domain, with the rest obtained from reference TRBV5-6 and TRBJ2-7, is as follows: DAGVTQSPTHLIKTRGQQVTLRCSPKSGHDTVSWYQQALGQGPQFIFQYYEEEERQRGNFPDRFSGHQFPNYSSELNVNALLLGDSALYLCASSLTGGTYEQYFGPGTRLTVT.

The V and J genes are TRBV9 and TRBJ2-1; the match to TRBD2 covers 12 bases. Trimming took 4 bases from V and 8 from J; bases not matched to a gene: 7. The CDR3 is 15 residues long. Per germline, CDR1 SGDLS and CDR2 YYNGEE. The CDR3 DNA sequence: TGTGCCAGCAGCCCGCGGACTAGCGGGAATGATGAGCAGTTCTTC. Translated, it gives CASSPRTSGNDEQFF.

In DNA form, the CDR3 reads TGTGCCTGGAGTGGAACTCAGGGTCGGGCAGATACGCAGTATTTT. Translating it yields CAWSGTQGRADTQYF. The chain has TRBV30 and TRBJ2-3, with D possibly TRBD1 on 5 matching bases. The ends were cut back, 1 base at V and 4 bases at J, with 15 bases in the middle. The CDR3 is 15 amino acids. In germline, CDR1 is GTSNPN, CDR2 SVGIG (reference sequence).

The J gene is TRBJ2-3, the V gene TRBV27; 14 bases agree with TRBD2. Germline trimming cut 5 bases from V and 3 bases from J; bases unmatched to any gene: 13. Germline V gives CDR1 MNHEY, CDR2 SMNVEV (reference sequence). This CDR3 is 19 amino acids long. DNA for the CDR3: TGTGCCAGCAGTCCACCGGGACTAGCGGGAGAAGGGAGGACAGATACGCAGTATTTT. Translated: CASSPPGLAGEGRTDTQYF.

CDR3 coding DNA: TGTGCCAGCAGTGATCGTGGCTACGAGCAGTACTTC. Translating gives CASSDRGYEQYF. The chain recombines TRBV6-1 with TRBJ2-7; no clear D gene. CDR1 and CDR2 from the germline V gene are MNHNS and SASEGT. V was shortened by 3 bases and J by 3 bases, with 6 bases between the two germline ends. This CDR3 comprises 12 residues.

The chain employs TRBV11-3 and TRBJ2-1, with D perhaps TRBD2 (5 bases). CDR1 is SGHNT, CDR2 YENEEA, per germline. V gave up 5 bases and J gave up 0 bases, with 8 bases separating them. CDR3 length equals 14 residues. The CDR3 loop reads CASSQRRSYNEQFF. The CDR3, as DNA: TGTGCCAGCAGCCAGCGGCGCTCCTACAATGAGCAGTTCTTC.

The chain uses TRBV6-1 and TRBJ1-4; D gene uncertain. There are 18 residues in the CDR3. Germline CDR1 is MNHNS and CDR2 is SASEGT. V shed 3 bases and J shed 3 bases, with 20 bases lying between them. The CDR3 sequence: CASSDLALSVLSNEKLFF. CDR3 DNA: TGTGCCAGCAGTGATTTGGCTCTTTCGGTATTGTCTAATGAAAAACTGTTTTTT.